This T cell receptor beta chain was sequenced during a study of read filtering for tumor transcriptome and immune sequencing. Study information: TCR-mapped reads were about 3.5 to 11 million with IR-seq versus roughly 75 to 1,400 with RNA-seq.

This library used roughly 400 ng RNA and molecular barcoded adaptors spanning alpha/delta and beta/gamma chains. Each CDR3 protein is one row after TCRdb ran MiXCR on the reads. The sample lists about 25,000 distinct CDR3 sequences, under 25% occurring once. V lost 5 bases and J 8 bases, leaving 22 bases between the germline ends. This CDR3 is built from 15 residues. Germline values: CDR1 DFQATT, CDR2 SNEGSKA (reference sequence). This clonotype showed up many times. The specimen sequenced was a population of CD138-negative cells sorted from bone marrow. This TCR derives from a donor aged 40 or over with multiple myeloma. This sequence joins TRBV20-1 and TRBJ2-1; tentative D call: TRBD2 (7 bases). CDR3 sequence reads: CSAWGGRWSVDEQFF. The CDR3, as DNA: TGCAGTGCTTGGGGGGGCCGGTGGTCAGTCGATGAGCAGTTCTTC.